This paragraph covers one T cell receptor (beta chain) sequence. Its antigen remains unknown. The sample comes from a study of cytomegalovirus exposure and HLA in healthy donors. The CDR3 length is 14 residues. V shed 6 bases and J shed 4 bases, with 14 bases lying between them. Per germline, CDR1 ENHRY and CDR2 SYGVKD. Study results and limitations: Upon later analysis, TCR association rates were observed to vary by HLA locus, being highest for DRB1 and lowest for HLA-C.

It was with 60 Vbeta and 13 Jbeta primers that the PCR ran. Repertoires were generated with immunoSEQ multiplex PCR, while TCRdb's copy carries only in-frame clones and drops some. Here the sample spans roughly 130,000 clones, around 9% being singletons. The origin of this receptor is a middle-aged man in good health and CMV-seronegative. The chain joins TRBV10-3 to TRBJ2-3; a weak D match, TRBD1 (6 bases). Material: PBMCs. CDR3 DNA sequence: TGTGCCATCAGGTCGGACAGTGAGGCAGATACGCAGTATTTT. This translates into CAIRSDSEADTQYF.